The 12 T cell receptor beta chains in this list originate from one sample, sequenced in a study of vaccination effects on CD4 cells after COVID-19. Sequencing used immunoSEQ multiplex PCR; TCRdb keeps in-frame clones, though not all of them. The sample shows about 24,000 clones, about two thirds of them seen only once. Antigen-specific CD4+ T cell clonotypes were called by their expansion after viral peptide-pool culture in ViraFEST. Scientists isolated CD4+ T cells after a roughly ten-day culture period ended. Nucleocapsid antibody tests were negative, and the vaccine recipients had no prior SARS-CoV-2 infection. No antigen has been assigned to these receptors. This material consisted of CD4+ T cells from PBMCs cultured with HCoV-OC43 spike peptides, taken before COVID-19 vaccination. As for subset: HCoV-OC43 spike overlapping peptide pool stimulation. The receptors originated from a human donor who received a COVID-19 vaccine.

This chain links TRBV10-2 with TRBJ2-7, with 9 bases that match TRBD1. CDR3 length: 14 amino acids. CDR1 is WSHSY and CDR2 is SAAADI in the germline V gene. The J segment lost 6 bases and the V segment lost 6 bases, leaving 9 bases of the junction unmatched. The CDR3 sequence: CASSAGTGLFEQYF. The CDR3 DNA sequence: TGCGCCAGCAGCGCCGGGACAGGGTTGTTCGAGCAGTACTTC.

This clone was observed a single time. The chain employs TRBV6-5 and TRBJ2-7; the D gene is possibly TRBD1 (6 bases). Germline values: CDR1 MNHEY, CDR2 SVGAGI. Deletions cut 6 bases from V and 4 bases from J, with 13 bases between. The length of the CDR3 is 13 residues. The chain's CDR3 is CASRAGEIYEQYF. The CDR3 DNA is TGTGCCAGCAGGGCAGGGGAGATATACGAGCAGTACTTC.

This clone has only one observation. The rearrangement joins TRBV10-2 to TRBJ2-2, with TRBD2 matching over 7 bases. CDR1 and CDR2 (germline): WSHSY, SAAADI. The CDR3 runs 17 residues. With 6 bases clipped from V and 6 bases from J, the junction kept 16 bases outside the gene matches. The CDR3 region has the DNA TGCGCCAGCAGAAATACACGATCCGGGACTACGGCCGGGGAGCTGTTTTTT. This codes for CASRNTRSGTTAGELFF.

The V gene is TRBV9, the J gene TRBJ2-2; unclear D gene. Trimming left V 0 bases short and J 4 bases short, with 10 bases between. In germline, CDR1 is SGDLS, CDR2 YYNGEE. The CDR3 is 15 residues long. The CDR3 sequence is CASSVGRSSTGELFF. The CDR3 DNA sequence: TGTGCCAGCAGCGTAGGTAGGAGTAGCACCGGGGAGCTGTTTTTT.

This clone has only one observation. The chain links TRBV7-9 to TRBJ1-1; 7 bases agree with TRBD1. The V and J ends lost 0 bases and 1 base, in that order; junction bases with no gene match: 5. Germline V CDR1 and CDR2: SEHNR, FQNEAQ (reference sequence). The CDR3 length is 16 residues. CDR3 coding DNA: TGTGCCAGCAGCTTAGCCCCGCGACAGGGGAACACTGAAGCTTTCTTT. Protein product: CASSLAPRQGNTEAFF. Supplemented by reference TRBV7-9 and TRBJ1-1, the full variable domain reads DTGVSQNPRHKITKRGQNVTFRCDPISEHNRLYWYRQTLGQGPEFLTYFQNEAQLEKSRLLSDRFSAERPKGSFSTLEIQRTEQGDSAMYLCASSLAPRQGNTEAFFGQGTRLTVV.

The gene calls are TRBV5-4 and TRBJ2-1, with 15 bases identical to TRBD2. Germline V gene sequence: CDR1 SGHNT, CDR2 YYREEE (reference sequence). The CDR3 extends over 16 amino acids. V shed 0 bases and J 7 bases; nucleotides not matched to a gene: 2. Here the CDR3 reads CASSLGTSGGANEQFF. CDR3 nucleotide sequence: TGTGCCAGCAGCTTGGGGACTAGCGGGGGGGCAAATGAGCAGTTCTTC.

The chain has TRBV6-5 and TRBJ2-2, with TRBD2 as a possible D gene (6 bases). The germline V gene encodes CDR1 MNHEY and CDR2 SVGAGI. V lost 7 bases, J lost 0 bases, and 12 bases lay in between. The CDR3 has 15 amino acids. The CDR3 DNA follows: TGTGCCAGCAACCCCGGAGGGGCGAACACCGGGGAGCTGTTTTTT. This encodes CASNPGGANTGELFF.

The CDR3 protein is CASSEYTDRGTDTQYF. The DNA of the CDR3 is TGTGCCAGCAGTGAATATACGGACAGGGGCACAGATACGCAGTATTTT. This sequence joins TRBV25-1 and TRBJ2-3; 8 bases line up with TRBD1. The V gene's germline CDR1 is MGHDK and CDR2 SYGVNS. This CDR3 is built from 16 residues. With 0 bases clipped from V and 1 base from J, the junction kept 3 bases outside the gene matches.

The rearrangement uses TRBV5-1 and TRBJ1-2; D is ambiguous. CDR3 length equals 14 residues. CDR1 and CDR2 from the germline V gene are SGHRS and YFSETQ. Deletions cut 4 bases from V and 8 bases from J, with 18 bases between. The CDR3 DNA reads TGCGCCAGCAGCCCCTCTACAGATGGCGGAGGCTACACCTTC. Translated: CASSPSTDGGGYTF.

This clone was counted a single time. The chain has TRBV27 and TRBJ2-7, with 11 bases fitting TRBD2. The length of the CDR3 is 14 residues. Germline V gives CDR1 MNHEY, CDR2 SMNVEV (reference sequence). Unmatched junction bases numbered 5, after V lost 6 bases and J lost 4 bases. CDR3 sequence reads: CASSRLAGTYEQYF. CDR3 nucleotides: TGTGCCAGCAGCCGACTAGCGGGGACATACGAGCAGTACTTC.

The chain links TRBV4-2 to TRBJ2-2; 9 nucleotides line up with TRBD2. V was clipped by 0 bases and J by 2 bases; unmatched bases: 1. The germline CDR1 and CDR2 sequences are LGHNA and YNFKEQ. The length of the CDR3 is 16 residues. The CDR3 loop reads CASSQDSGSNTGELFF. The CDR3 DNA sequence: TGTGCCAGCAGCCAAGATAGCGGGAGTAACACCGGGGAGCTGTTTTTT.

The chain joins TRBV11-2 to TRBJ1-4; perhaps TRBD1 as D (5 bases). The CDR3 runs 16 residues. With 1 base removed from V and 4 bases from J, the gap between germline ends came to 13 bases. Per germline, CDR1 SGHAT and CDR2 FQNNGV. In DNA form, the CDR3 reads TGTGCCAGCAGCTTAGGTGTACGGGGACGTAATGAAAAACTGTTTTTT. Translating gives CASSLGVRGRNEKLFF.